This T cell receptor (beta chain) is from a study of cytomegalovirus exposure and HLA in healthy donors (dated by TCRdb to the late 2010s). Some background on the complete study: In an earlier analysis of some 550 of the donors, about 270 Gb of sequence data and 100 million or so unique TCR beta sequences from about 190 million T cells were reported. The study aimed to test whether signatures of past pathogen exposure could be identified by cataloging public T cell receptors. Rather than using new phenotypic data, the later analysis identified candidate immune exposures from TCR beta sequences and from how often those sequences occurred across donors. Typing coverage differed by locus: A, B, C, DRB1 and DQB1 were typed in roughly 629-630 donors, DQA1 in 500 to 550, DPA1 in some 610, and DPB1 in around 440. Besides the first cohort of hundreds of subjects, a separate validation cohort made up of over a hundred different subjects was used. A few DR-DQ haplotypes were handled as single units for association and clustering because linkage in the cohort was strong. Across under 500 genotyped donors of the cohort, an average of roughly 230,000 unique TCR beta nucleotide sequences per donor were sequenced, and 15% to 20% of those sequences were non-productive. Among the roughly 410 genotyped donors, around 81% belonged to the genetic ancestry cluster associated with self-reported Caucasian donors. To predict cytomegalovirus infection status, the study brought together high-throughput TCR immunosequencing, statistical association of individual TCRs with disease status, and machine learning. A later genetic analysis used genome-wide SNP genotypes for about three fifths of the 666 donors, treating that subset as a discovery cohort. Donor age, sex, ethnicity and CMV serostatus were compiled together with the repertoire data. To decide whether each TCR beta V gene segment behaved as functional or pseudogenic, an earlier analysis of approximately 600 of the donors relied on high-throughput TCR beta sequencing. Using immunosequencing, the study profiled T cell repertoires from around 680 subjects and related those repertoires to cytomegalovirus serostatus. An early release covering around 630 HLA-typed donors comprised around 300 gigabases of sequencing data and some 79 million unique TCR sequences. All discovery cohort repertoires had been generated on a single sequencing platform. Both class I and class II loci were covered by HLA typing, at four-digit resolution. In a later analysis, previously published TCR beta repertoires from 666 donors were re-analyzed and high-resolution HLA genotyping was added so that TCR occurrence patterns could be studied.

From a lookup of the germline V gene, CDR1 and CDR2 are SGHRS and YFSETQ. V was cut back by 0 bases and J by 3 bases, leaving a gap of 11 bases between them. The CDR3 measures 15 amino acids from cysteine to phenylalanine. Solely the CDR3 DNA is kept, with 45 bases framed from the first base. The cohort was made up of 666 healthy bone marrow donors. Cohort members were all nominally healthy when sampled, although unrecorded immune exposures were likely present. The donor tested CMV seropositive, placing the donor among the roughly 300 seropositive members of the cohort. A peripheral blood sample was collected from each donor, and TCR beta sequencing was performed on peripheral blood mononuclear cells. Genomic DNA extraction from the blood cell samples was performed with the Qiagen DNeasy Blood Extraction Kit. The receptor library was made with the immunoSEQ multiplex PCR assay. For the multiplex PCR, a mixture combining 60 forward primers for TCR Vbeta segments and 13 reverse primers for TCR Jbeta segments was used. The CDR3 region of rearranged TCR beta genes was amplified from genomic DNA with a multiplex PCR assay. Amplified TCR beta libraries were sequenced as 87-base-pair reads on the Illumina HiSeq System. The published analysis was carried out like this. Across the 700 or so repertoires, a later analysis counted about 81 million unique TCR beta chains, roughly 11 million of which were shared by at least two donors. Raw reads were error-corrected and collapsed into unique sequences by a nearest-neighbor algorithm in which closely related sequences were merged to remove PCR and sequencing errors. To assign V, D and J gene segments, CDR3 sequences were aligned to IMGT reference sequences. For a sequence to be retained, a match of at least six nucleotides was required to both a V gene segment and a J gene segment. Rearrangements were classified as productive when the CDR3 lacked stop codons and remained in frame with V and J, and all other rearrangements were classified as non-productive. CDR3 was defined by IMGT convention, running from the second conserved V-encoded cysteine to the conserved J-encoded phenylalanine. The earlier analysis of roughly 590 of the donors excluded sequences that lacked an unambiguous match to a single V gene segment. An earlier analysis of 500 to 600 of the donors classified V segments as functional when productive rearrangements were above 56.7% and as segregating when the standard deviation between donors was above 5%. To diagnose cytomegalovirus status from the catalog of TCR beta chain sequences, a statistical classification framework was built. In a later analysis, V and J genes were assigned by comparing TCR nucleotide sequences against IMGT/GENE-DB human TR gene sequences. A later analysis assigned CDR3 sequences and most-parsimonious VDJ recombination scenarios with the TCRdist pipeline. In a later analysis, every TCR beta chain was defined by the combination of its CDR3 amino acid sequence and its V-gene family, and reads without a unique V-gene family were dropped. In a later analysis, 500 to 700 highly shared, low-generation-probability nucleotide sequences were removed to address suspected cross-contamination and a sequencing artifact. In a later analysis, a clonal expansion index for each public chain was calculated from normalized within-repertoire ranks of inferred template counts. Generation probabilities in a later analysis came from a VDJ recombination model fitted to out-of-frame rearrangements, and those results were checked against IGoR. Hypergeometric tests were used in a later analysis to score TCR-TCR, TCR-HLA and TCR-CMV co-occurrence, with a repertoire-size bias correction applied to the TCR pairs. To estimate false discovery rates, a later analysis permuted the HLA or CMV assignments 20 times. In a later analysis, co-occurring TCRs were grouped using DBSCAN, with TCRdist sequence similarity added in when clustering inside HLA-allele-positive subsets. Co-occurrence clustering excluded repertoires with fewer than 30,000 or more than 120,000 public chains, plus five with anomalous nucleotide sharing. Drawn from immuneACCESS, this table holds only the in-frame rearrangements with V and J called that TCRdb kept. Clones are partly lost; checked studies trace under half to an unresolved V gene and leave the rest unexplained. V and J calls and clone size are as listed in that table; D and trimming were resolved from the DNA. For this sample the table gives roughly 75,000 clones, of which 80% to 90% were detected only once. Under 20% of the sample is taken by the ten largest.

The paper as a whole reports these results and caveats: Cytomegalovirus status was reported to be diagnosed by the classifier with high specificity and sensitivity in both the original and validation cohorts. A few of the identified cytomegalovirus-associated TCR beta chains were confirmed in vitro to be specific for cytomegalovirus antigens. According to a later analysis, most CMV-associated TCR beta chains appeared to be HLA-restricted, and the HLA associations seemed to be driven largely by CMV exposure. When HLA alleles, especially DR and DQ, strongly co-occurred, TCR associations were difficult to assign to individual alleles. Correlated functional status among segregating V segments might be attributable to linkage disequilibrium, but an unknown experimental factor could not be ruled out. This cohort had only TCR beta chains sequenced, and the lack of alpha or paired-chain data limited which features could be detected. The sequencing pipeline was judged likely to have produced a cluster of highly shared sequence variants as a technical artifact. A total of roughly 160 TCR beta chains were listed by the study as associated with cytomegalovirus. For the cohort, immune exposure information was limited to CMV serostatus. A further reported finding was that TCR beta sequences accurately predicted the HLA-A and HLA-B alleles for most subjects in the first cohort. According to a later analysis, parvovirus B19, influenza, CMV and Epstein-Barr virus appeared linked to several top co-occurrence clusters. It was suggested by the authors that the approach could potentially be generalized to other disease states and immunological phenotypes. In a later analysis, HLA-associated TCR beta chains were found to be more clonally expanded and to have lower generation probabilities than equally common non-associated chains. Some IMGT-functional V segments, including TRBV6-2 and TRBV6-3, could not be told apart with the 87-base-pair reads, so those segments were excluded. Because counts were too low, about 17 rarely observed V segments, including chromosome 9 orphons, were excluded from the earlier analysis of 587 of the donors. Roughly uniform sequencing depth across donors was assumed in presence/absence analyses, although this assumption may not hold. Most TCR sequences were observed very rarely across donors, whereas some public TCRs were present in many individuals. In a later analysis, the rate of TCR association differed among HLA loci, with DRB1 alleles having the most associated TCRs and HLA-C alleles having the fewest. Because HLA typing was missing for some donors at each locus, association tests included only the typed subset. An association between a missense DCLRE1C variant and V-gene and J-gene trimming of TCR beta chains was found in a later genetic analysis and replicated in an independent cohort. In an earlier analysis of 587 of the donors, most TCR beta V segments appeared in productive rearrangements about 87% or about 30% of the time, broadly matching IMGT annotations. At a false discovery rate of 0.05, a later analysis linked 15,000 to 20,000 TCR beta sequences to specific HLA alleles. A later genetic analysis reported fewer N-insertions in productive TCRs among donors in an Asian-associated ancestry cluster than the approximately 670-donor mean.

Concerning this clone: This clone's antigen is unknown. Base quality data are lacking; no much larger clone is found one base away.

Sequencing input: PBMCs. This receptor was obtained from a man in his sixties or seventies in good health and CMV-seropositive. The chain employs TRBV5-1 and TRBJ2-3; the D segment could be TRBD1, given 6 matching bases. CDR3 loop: CASSLGSGATDTQYF. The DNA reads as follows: TGCGCCAGCAGCTTGGGTTCAGGGGCTACAGATACGCAGTATTTT.